The rows below give T cell receptor beta chains drawn from one sample of a study of breast tumors, draining lymph nodes, adjacent tissues. TCRdb re-analysed the multiplex PCR reads in MiXCR, keeping a single row per CDR3 protein. The table lists about 35,000 distinct CDR3 sequences, 30% to 45% of them singletons, with roughly a tenth in the top ten. Material for sequencing was breast tumor tissue. The receptors come from a female donor with breast cancer. Some clones in this sample may be carry-over from other donors' samples. Each CDR3 is given with its conserved first and last residue. A D gene is named only where the DNA matches it firmly. Expanded clones are given a class, and other clones once, few, many or no size at all.

>TRBV7-2|.|large|TRBJ2-1
TGTGCCAGCAGCTCAACGAGCGGATTCTACAATGAGCAGTTCTTC
CASSSTSGFYNEQFF
>TRBV6-5|.|many|TRBJ2-7
TGTGCCAGCACGCAGCCTCCCTCCTACGAGCAGTACTTC
CASTQPPSYEQYF
>TRBV6-5|.|many|TRBJ2-5
TGTGCCAGCAGTACCCCCCGGGGGCCCCAAGAGACCCAGTACTTC
CASSTPRGPQETQYF
>TRBV27|.|many|TRBJ1-6
TGTGCCGCGAGGGGACTAGATAATTCACCCCTCCACTTT
CAARGLDNSPLHF
>TRBV14|.|many|TRBJ1-2
TGTGCCAGCAGCCAAGACATGTGGAGTGGCTACACCTTC
CASSQDMWSGYTF
>TRBV28|TRBD2|.|TRBJ2-1
TGTGCCAGCAGTTCCGGGACTAGCGGGAGGCGGGATGAGCAGTTCTTC
CASSSGTSGRRDEQFF
>TRBV28|.|many|TRBJ2-5
TGTGCCAGCAGTTCCCCGGGAAGAAAACAAGAGACCCAGTACTTC
CASSSPGRKQETQYF
>TRBV7-8|.|many|TRBJ2-6
TGTGCCAGCAGCTTAGGACAGTCCCAGGCTGGGGCCAACGTCCTGACTTTC
CASSLGQSQAGANVLTF
>TRBV10-3|TRBD1|many|TRBJ2-2
TGTGCCATCAGTGAGACTTTCCCAGACAGGGGCGGCACCGGGGAGCTGTTTTTT
CAISETFPDRGGTGELFF
>TRBV3-1|.|.|TRBJ2-6
TGTGCCAGCAGCCAAGACTCTGGGGCCAACGTCCTGACTTTC
CASSQDSGANVLTF
>TRBV2|TRBD1|once|TRBJ2-1
TGTGCCAGCACCGACAGGGATCTCTACAATGAGCAGTTCTTC
CASTDRDLYNEQFF
>TRBV5-1|TRBD1|many|TRBJ2-2
TGCGCCAGCAGCACCGCCCAGGGGGACACCGGGGAGCTGTTTTTT
CASSTAQGDTGELFF
>TRBV20-1|.|many|TRBJ2-1
TGCAGTGCTAGAGATGAGAAAGGCAATGAGCAGTTCTTC
CSARDEKGNEQFF
>TRBV7-2|TRBD2|many|TRBJ2-1
TGTGCCAGCAGCACAAGGACTAGCGGGTGGTATAATGAGCAGTTCTTC
CASSTRTSGWYNEQFF
>TRBV7-8|.|.|TRBJ2-4
TGTGCCAGCAGCTTAGCGGTAAATAGGGAGGCCAAAAACATTCAGTACTTC
CASSLAVNREAKNIQYF
>TRBV6-1|TRBD1|few|TRBJ2-3
TGTGCCATTCTCGCCGGGACAGGGTATAGAGATACGCAGTATTTT
CAILAGTGYRDTQYF
>TRBV7-8|TRBD1|.|TRBJ1-3
TGTGCTAGCAGCTTACGACAGGGATCTGGAAGCACCATATATTTT
CASSLRQGSGSTIYF
>TRBV28|TRBD1|.|TRBJ1-6
TGTGCCAGCAGCCCCTCAGGGGGCTATAATTCACCCCTCCACTTT
CASSPSGGYNSPLHF
>TRBV29-1|TRBD2|.|TRBJ2-3
TGCAGCGCTGCTAGCGGGAGGGCCCTAGATACGCAGTATTTT
CSAASGRALDTQYF
>TRBV27|.|.|TRBJ2-1
TGTGCCAGCAATAGAGCGAACTCCTACAATGAGCAGTTCTTC
CASNRANSYNEQFF
>TRBV15|TRBD1|many|TRBJ2-2
TGTGCCACCTACAAGACAGGGACAGGCGGGGAGCTGTTTTTT
CATYKTGTGGELFF
>TRBV6-2/TRBV6-3|.|many|TRBJ1-2
TGTGCCAGCAGTTACTCCAGGGGCCTCTATGGCTACACCTTC
CASSYSRGLYGYTF
>TRBV11-3|TRBD1|many|TRBJ2-3
TGTGCCAGCAGCTTAGGGACAGGGCACACAGATACGCAGTATTTT
CASSLGTGHTDTQYF
>TRBV5-1|TRBD2|medium-sized|TRBJ2-1
TGCGCCAGCAGCTTGGGGTTAGCGGGAGGTTACAATGAGCAGTTCTTC
CASSLGLAGGYNEQFF
>TRBV10-3|.|.|TRBJ1-4
TGTGCCATCAGTGAGTCAGAAGACGTACTGTTTTTT
CAISESEDVLFF
>TRBV6-2/TRBV6-3|TRBD1|few|TRBJ2-2
TGTGCCAGCACGGCAGGGGGAACGGGCACCGGGGAGCTGTTTTTT
CASTAGGTGTGELFF
>TRBV29-1|TRBD1|many|TRBJ2-3
TGCAGCGTTGCGGAGACAGGGGGGACAGATACGCAGTATTTT
CSVAETGGTDTQYF
>TRBV19|TRBD2|many|TRBJ2-1
TGTGCCACGAGACTAGCCCCCCATGAGCAGTTCTTC
CATRLAPHEQFF
>TRBV7-3|TRBD1|few|TRBJ2-3
TGTGCCAGCAGCTGGACAGGGGGCACAGATACGCAGTATTTT
CASSWTGGTDTQYF
>TRBV29-1|TRBD2|.|TRBJ2-2
TGCAGCGTCGCCGGGACTAGCGCTTCGAACACCGGGGAGCTGTTTTTT
CSVAGTSASNTGELFF
>TRBV29-1|TRBD1|many|TRBJ2-5
TGCAGCGTTGAAGATGAAAGGGGGCGTTCAGAGACCCAGTACTTC
CSVEDERGRSETQYF